The 13 T cell receptor beta chains below come from one sample, sequenced in a study of human T cells and chemical hapten exposure. TCRdb analysed the RACE reads with MiXCR anew, one entry per CDR3 protein. In the table there are 40,000 to 60,000 distinct CDR3 sequences, 8% to 9.5% of which are singletons. Time point described: patch test 1, 2 weeks after DPC sensitization. The treatment is: therapeutic diphenylcyclopropenone sensitization with weekly scalp DPC. The specimen was whole blood, collected in connection with sensitization to the hapten diphenylcyclopropenone (DPC). These receptors were taken from a woman in her forties or fifties with alopecia areata. Some clones in this sample may be carry-over from other donors' samples.

This clonotype was counted at least ten times. The chain links TRBV12-3 or TRBV12-4 to TRBJ1-2; TRBD1 agrees at 9 bases. This CDR3 comprises 17 residues. The ends lost 5 bases at V and 4 bases at J; junction bases unmatched: 14. CDR3 amino acids: CASSPLPGQGGRYGYTF. The CDR3 nucleotides read TGTGCCAGCAGTCCCCTCCCGGGACAGGGTGGTCGCTATGGCTACACCTTC.

The CDR3 loop reads CASSPQQYF. Here the CDR3 DNA reads TGTGCCAGCAGCCCCCAGCAGTACTTC. This sequence joins TRBV21-1 and TRBJ2-7. TRBV21-1 is tagged as a pseudogene. The CDR3 sequence is 9 residues long.

Many counts were recorded for this clonotype. V is TRBV11-2 and J is TRBJ1-6; D call uncertain. The germline CDR1 and CDR2 sequences are SGHAT and FQNNGV. Deletions cut 1 base from V and 7 bases from J, with 5 bases between. CDR3 length: 13 amino acids. The CDR3 DNA sequence: TGTGCCAGCAGCTTAGGACCGAATTCACCCCTCCACTTT. Its protein is CASSLGPNSPLHF.

This clonotype was seen more than once but under ten times. The V call is TRBV12-5, the J call TRBJ2-1; 11 bases align to TRBD2. Germline-derived CDR1 and CDR2 are LGHNT and FRNRAP. The CDR3 consists of 17 residues. V lost 4 bases to trimming and J lost 4 bases; unmatched junction nucleotides: 9. CDR3 nucleotide sequence: TGTGCTAGTGGTTCTGACCGACTAGCGGGATTATACAATGAGCAGTTCTTC. This codes for CASGSDRLAGLYNEQFF. The whole variable domain, remainder taken from reference TRBV12-5 and TRBJ2-1, is DARVTQTPRHKVTEMGQEVTMRCQPILGHNTVFWYRQTMMQGLELLAYFRNRAPLDDSGMPKDRFSAEMPDATLATLKIQPSEPRDSAVYFCASGSDRLAGLYNEQFFGPGTRLTVL.

This clonotype was seen a few times. The rearrangement uses TRBV20-1 and TRBJ2-2, with 8 bases aligning to TRBD2. This CDR3 has 15 amino acids. Germline V lookup: CDR1 DFQATT, CDR2 SNEGSKA (reference sequence). The chain's CDR3 is CSARPAGVRTGELFF. The CDR3 coding sequence is TGCAGCGCCCGGCCAGCGGGAGTAAGGACCGGGGAGCTGTTTTTT.

At least ten counts were recorded for this clonotype. V is TRBV29-1 and J is TRBJ2-1, with 10 bases that match TRBD2. V lost 2 bases and J lost 3; bases outside the gene matches: 7. Germline assignment: CDR1 SQVTM and CDR2 ANQGSEA. CDR3 length: 16 amino acids. CDR3 protein: CSVEFPWTSGYNEQFF. The CDR3 nucleotides read TGCAGCGTTGAATTCCCTTGGACTAGCGGCTACAATGAGCAGTTCTTC.

This clonotype was counted only a few times. The chain combines TRBV3-1 with TRBJ1-1; no clear D. CDR1 is LGHDT and CDR2 is YNNKEL in the germline V gene (reference sequence). The V gene lost 0 bases and the J gene lost 7 bases, with 12 bases spanning the gap. This CDR3 comprises 14 residues. CDR3 loop: CASSQELVGNEAFF. The DNA of the CDR3 is TGTGCCAGCAGCCAAGAGTTGGTTGGCAATGAAGCTTTCTTT.

This clonotype was seen ten or more times. J is TRBJ1-5 and V is TRBV3-1; tentatively, D is TRBD1 (5 bases). The CDR3 sequence is 13 residues long. Trimming took 4 bases from V and 4 from J, leaving 8 bases between them. The V gene's germline CDR1 is LGHDT and CDR2 YNNKEL (reference sequence). CDR3 in DNA: TGTGCCAGCAGCCCGACAGTAAATCAGCCCCAGCATTTT. Amino acid sequence: CASSPTVNQPQHF.

This clonotype has at least ten counts. CDR3 protein: CASSEQGPNYGYTF. CDR3 DNA sequence: TGTGCCAGCAGTGAACAGGGCCCAAACTATGGCTACACCTTC. The rearrangement links TRBV25-1 to TRBJ1-2; TRBD1 might be the D (5 bases). The CDR3 sequence is 14 residues long. V was pared by 2 bases and J by 2 bases, with 9 bases between. Looked up from germline, CDR1 is MGHDK and CDR2 is SYGVNS.

This clonotype was counted many times. V usage is TRBV28 and J usage is TRBJ2-1; no clear D. This CDR3 is 16 amino acids long. Germline V lookup: CDR1 MDHEN, CDR2 SYDVKM. V dropped 6 bases and J dropped 5 bases, with 20 bases sitting between them. In DNA, the CDR3 is TGTGCCAGCAGACTTCGACCTCTAGATACTAACAATGAGCAGTTCTTC. It yields the protein CASRLRPLDTNNEQFF. Based on the CDR3 plus reference TRBV28 and TRBJ2-1, the full variable domain is DVKVTQSSRYLVKRTGEKVFLECVQDMDHENMFWYRQDPGLGLRLIYFSYDVKMKEKGDIPEGYSVSREKKERFSLILESASTNQTSMYLCASRLRPLDTNNEQFFGPGTRLTVL.

The DNA for the CDR3 is TGTGCCAGCAGCGTGCGGGAGAACACCGGGGAGCTGTTTTTT. Translated, it gives CASSVRENTGELFF. V usage is TRBV9 and J usage is TRBJ2-2; possible D gene TRBD2, 6 bases. CDR1 is SGDLS, CDR2 YYNGEE, per germline. V was clipped by 2 bases and J by 1 base, with 6 bases between them. The CDR3 has 14 amino acids.

V and J are TRBV11-3 and TRBJ2-3; D may match TRBD1 or TRBD2 (6 bases each). CDR1 is SGHNT and CDR2 is YENEEA in the germline V gene. The CDR3 consists of 15 residues. Deletions cut 5 bases from V and 6 bases from J, with 18 bases between. The CDR3 nucleotides are TGTGCCAGCAGCACCCGGGGGCAGGGTATGGATACGCAGTATTTT. It specifies CASSTRGQGMDTQYF. The full variable domain, with the rest looked up from reference TRBV11-3 and TRBJ2-3, is EAGVVQSPRYKIIEKKQPVAFWCNPISGHNTLYWYLQNLGQGPELLIRYENEEAVDDSQLPKDRFSAERLKGVDSTLKIQPAELGDSAVYLCASSTRGQGMDTQYFGPGTRLTVL.

This clonotype was found many times. V is TRBV27 and J is TRBJ2-5, with 9 positions matching TRBD1. Germline V gene sequence: CDR1 MNHEY, CDR2 SMNVEV (reference sequence). Germline trimming cut 4 bases from V and 3 bases from J; bases unmatched to any gene: 6. The CDR3 is 15 residues long. The CDR3 region is CASSSHRTGEETQYF. As DNA, the CDR3 is TGTGCCAGCAGTTCCCACAGGACAGGGGAAGAGACCCAGTACTTC.